This TCR beta chain comes out of a study of low-dose radiotherapy and immunotherapy resistance in tumors. Study context: A total of 13 Gy over 26 weeks was given to Cohort 2 as 1 Gy per fraction every two weeks.

First-strand cDNA used TRAV- and TRBV-specific primers, covering alpha and beta chains. The PCR that amplified TCRs ran for 20 cycles, relying on a constant-region primer and a V-primer adapter. One entry per CDR3 protein, called by TCRdb with MiXCR from the reads. The table shows 54,000 or so distinct CDR3 sequences, with under 30% occurring only once. This clonotype was seen at least ten times. Time point of the sample: before trial treatment. Germline V gene lookup returns CDR1 LNHDA and CDR2 SQIVND (reference sequence). Trimming pared 3 bases from V and 0 bases from J, leaving 12 bases between. The CDR3 is made up of 17 amino acids.

The clonotype was recovered from a male donor with prostate cancer. Specimen: PBMCs, collected before treatment. The V call is TRBV19, the J call TRBJ1-6; no definite D call. The CDR3 DNA is TGTGCCAGTAGTATCCGCCCGGTTGGCTCCTATAATTCACCCCTCCACTTT. It encodes CASSIRPVGSYNSPLHF.